Sample share makes the clone carrying this T cell receptor (beta chain) medium-sized. Assay: immunoSEQ multiplex PCR; the TCRdb copy retains only in-frame clones and omits some. The sample shows tens of thousands of clones, more than 80% of them seen only once. The record originates from a study of multiple sclerosis patients with progressive multifocal leukoencephalopathy. The time point was: time of PML onset. CDR3 size: 12 residues. The V gene lost 10 bases and the J gene lost 0 bases, with 4 bases spanning the gap. Germline V gene sequence: CDR1 LNHDA, CDR2 SQIVND (reference sequence). The source was PBMCs, collected from a patient treated with natalizumab. The V gene is TRBV19, the J gene TRBJ1-6; D gene ambiguous. The sequence was collected from a woman in her 30s with progressive multifocal leukoencephalopathy. The CDR3 spells CATGSYNSPLHF. CDR3 DNA: TGTGCCACGGGCTCCTATAATTCACCCCTCCACTTT. Variable domain in full (rest from reference TRBV19 and TRBJ1-6): DGGITQSPKYLFRKEGQNVTLSCEQNLNHDAMYWYRQDPGQGLRLIYYSQIVNDFQKGDIAEGYSVSREKKESFPLTVTSAQKNPTAFYLCATGSYNSPLHFGNGTRLTVT.